This T cell receptor beta chain stems from a study of identical twins. TCRdb fed the 5' RACE reads into MiXCR, producing one record per CDR3 protein. Of hundreds of thousands of distinct CDR3 sequences listed, roughly 20% were seen once; the top ten hold more than 4%. The CDR3 is made up of 17 amino acids. With 3 bases removed from V and 7 bases from J, the gap between germline ends came to 22 bases. These data also formed part of another study, on T cells expressing NK-cell markers.

The chain carries TRBV12-3 or TRBV12-4 and TRBJ2-1, with a possible D match to TRBD2 (6 bases). The TCR was taken from a woman under 30 in good health. Sequencing was done on a sample of PBMCs. CDR3: CASSFRESGSPLNEQFF. CDR3 DNA sequence: TGTGCCAGCAGTTTCCGGGAGAGCGGCAGTCCGTTAAATGAGCAGTTCTTC.